Given below is one T cell receptor (beta chain) in context. This specimen belongs to a study of blood T cell repertoires in COVID-19. Overall study context: The origin of the acute and convalescent COVID-19 samples was the United States, Italy and Spain. PBMCs, B-cell-depleted T cells, or T cells were the source of the cDNA or gDNA that made up the material.

The germline V gene encodes CDR1 SGHRS and CDR2 YFSETQ. V lost 7 bases to trimming and J lost 4 bases, with 16 bases between them. The CDR3 sequence is 14 residues long. Assay used: immunoSEQ multiplex PCR; TCRdb lists only in-frame clones, some missing. The repertoire consists of over 90,000 clones, with about 90% occurring once and the leading ten covering 2.5% to 3.5%. Input material: peripheral blood. The sequence came from a man in his fifties in a cohort sampled during active COVID-19. The gene calls are TRBV5-1 and TRBJ2-3, with TRBD2 as a possible D gene (6 bases). The CDR3 nucleotides read TGCGCCAGCTCGCTTGGGGGAGGCGCAGATACGCAGTATTTT. It is translated as CASSLGGGADTQYF.